These 22 T cell receptor beta chains came from one sample sequenced in a study of shared clonotypes between healthy human individuals. The assay was immunoSEQ multiplex PCR, and TCRdb's table has in-frame clones only and misses some. The repertoire includes 1.4 million or so clones, around 98.5% of them detected once, and about 0.4% sits in the top ten. Input material: naive CD4+ T cells sorted from blood. Regarding subset: CD45RA+ positively selected. Every receptor here comes from a man aged 25-40 years in good health.

The chain employs TRBV2 and TRBJ2-5, with TRBD1 as a possible D gene (5 bases). Per germline, CDR1 SNHLY and CDR2 FYNNEI. CDR3 length equals 10 residues. Trimming stripped 7 bases from V and 10 bases from J, with 10 bases between. In DNA, the CDR3 is TGTGCCAGCAAGGAGACAGACCAGTACTTC. Its translation: CASKETDQYF.

This clone was counted a single time. The rearrangement links TRBV4-3 to TRBJ2-3; D remains ambiguous. V shed 0 bases and J shed 0 bases, with 7 bases lying between them. CDR3 length: 15 residues. Germline CDR1 LGHNA, CDR2 YSLEER. CDR3 loop: CASSQEAPSTDTQYF. For the CDR3, the DNA is TGCGCCAGCAGCCAAGAAGCGCCTAGCACAGATACGCAGTATTTT.

This clone was seen a single time. This chain uses TRBV2 with TRBJ2-2; D is possibly TRBD1 (6 bases). Per germline, CDR1 SNHLY and CDR2 FYNNEI. This CDR3 spans 18 amino acids. V lost 6 bases to trimming and J lost 4 bases, with 24 bases between them. DNA of the CDR3: TGTGCCAGCAGCCACACCCCAGGGGCGACTCCCTCCACCGGGGAGCTGTTTTTT. Protein product: CASSHTPGATPSTGELFF.

The chain couples TRBV5-1 to TRBJ1-3; D call uncertain. Germline assignment: CDR1 SGHRS and CDR2 YFSETQ. Trimming removed 3 bases from V and 1 base from J, with 8 bases in between. This CDR3 contains 14 residues. CDR3 nucleotide sequence: TGCGCCAGCAGCTGGACGGGATCTGGAAACACCATATATTTT. Translating it yields CASSWTGSGNTIYF.

This sequence joins TRBV9 and TRBJ1-4; a weak D match, TRBD1 (6 bases). V dropped 3 bases and J dropped 5 bases, with 11 bases sitting between them. Germline assignment: CDR1 SGDLS and CDR2 YYNGEE. CDR3 size: 14 residues. In DNA, the CDR3 is TGTGCCAGCAGCGGGACAGACCCCAATGAAAAACTGTTTTTT. It specifies CASSGTDPNEKLFF. The variable domain in full, completed from reference TRBV9 and TRBJ1-4, reads DSGVTQTPKHLITATGQRVTLRCSPRSGDLSVYWYQQSLDQGLQFLIQYYNGEERAKGNILERFSAQQFPDLHSELNLSSLELGDSALYFCASSGTDPNEKLFFGSGTQLSVL.

The chain links TRBV5-6 to TRBJ1-4; 9 bases agree with TRBD1. The V gene end was trimmed by 2 bases and the J gene end by 8 bases; junction bases not matched to a gene: 7. The CDR3 totals 15 residues. Germline lookup yields CDR1 SGHDT and CDR2 YYEEEE. The CDR3 protein is CASSFRDRVDEKLFF. As DNA, the CDR3 is TGTGCCAGCAGCTTCCGGGACAGGGTTGACGAAAAACTGTTTTTT.

The gene calls are TRBV25-1 and TRBJ2-1, with TRBD1 as a possible D gene (5 bases). Germline CDR1 and CDR2: MGHDK and SYGVNS. Trimming removed 4 bases from V and 5 bases from J, with 12 bases in between. CDR3 length: 14 residues. CDR3 DNA sequence: TGTGCCAGCAGTGCCTACTCAGGGAACAATGAGCAGTTCTTC. Protein product: CASSAYSGNNEQFF.

The chain is built from TRBV28 and TRBJ2-3, with D possibly being TRBD1 (6 bases). CDR1 MDHEN and CDR2 SYDVKM come from the germline V gene. V was cut by 6 bases and J by 0 bases, with 10 bases left in between. This CDR3 has 14 amino acids. The DNA of the CDR3 is TGTGCCAGCAGGCACCAGGGGAGCACAGATACGCAGTATTTT. Amino acids: CASRHQGSTDTQYF.

This chain uses TRBV28 with TRBJ2-2; the D is unclear. V was trimmed by 4 bases and J by 1 base, leaving 16 bases between them. CDR3 length equals 17 residues. The germline V gene encodes CDR1 MDHEN and CDR2 SYDVKM. The CDR3 coding sequence is TGTGCCAGCAGTTCCTACCCCGGCCGGTTGAACACCGGGGAGCTGTTTTTT. Its protein product is CASSSYPGRLNTGELFF.

CDR3 in DNA: TGCGCCAGCAGCCAGATAGCGTCGAATACGCAGTATTTT. This gives the protein CASSQIASNTQYF. The chain joins TRBV5-1 to TRBJ2-3, with D perhaps TRBD2 (5 bases). Deletions cut 4 bases from V and 7 bases from J, with 13 bases between. Per germline, CDR1 SGHRS and CDR2 YFSETQ. The CDR3 runs to 13 residues.

Here the CDR3 DNA reads TGTGCCAGCAGCGTAGCGGAGCGGGGAGGCTACACCTTC. Protein: CASSVAERGGYTF. The chain couples TRBV9 to TRBJ1-2, with no clear D. Trimming took off 0 bases at V and 8 bases at J, with 11 bases between the two ends. The CDR3 sequence is 13 residues long. Germline CDR1 reads SGDLS; CDR2 reads YYNGEE.

This clone was observed a single time. The rearrangement links TRBV9 to TRBJ2-7; D might be TRBD1 (6 bases). Deletions cut 0 bases from V and 4 bases from J, with 14 bases between. CDR3 length: 15 amino acids. CDR1 is SGDLS and CDR2 is YYNGEE in the germline V gene. CDR3 bases: TGTGCCAGCAGCGTAGGAGGTTTGGGGACATACGAGCAGTACTTC. This translates into CASSVGGLGTYEQYF.

This clone was seen just once. For the CDR3, the DNA is TGTGCCAGCAGCCACGGACCCAAATTGGGGGAGCTGTTTTTT. It codes for CASSHGPKLGELFF. V gene TRBV14 combines with J gene TRBJ2-2; D uncertain. With 3 bases removed from V and 8 bases from J, the gap between germline ends came to 13 bases. The CDR3 has 14 amino acids. Germline V gene lookup returns CDR1 SGHDN and CDR2 FVKESK. The full variable domain, in which reference TRBV14 and TRBJ2-2 provide the parts outside the CDR3, is EAGVTQFPSHSVIEKGQTVTLRCDPISGHDNLYWYRRVMGKEIKFLLHFVKESKQDESGMPNNRFLAERTGGTYSTLKVQPAELEDSGVYFCASSHGPKLGELFFGEGSRLTVL.

As concerns this clone: The same CDR3 also results from other DNA sequences found in this sample. The chain has TRBV9 and TRBJ2-2; no firm D call. This CDR3 spans 15 amino acids. Trimming removed 2 bases from V and 0 bases from J, with 8 bases in between. Germline CDR1 SGDLS, CDR2 YYNGEE. The CDR3: CASSVGRSNTGELFF. The DNA for the CDR3 is TGTGCCAGCAGCGTCGGCAGATCGAACACCGGGGAGCTGTTTTTT. Supplemented by reference TRBV9 and TRBJ2-2, the full variable domain reads DSGVTQTPKHLITATGQRVTLRCSPRSGDLSVYWYQQSLDQGLQFLIQYYNGEERAKGNILERFSAQQFPDLHSELNLSSLELGDSALYFCASSVGRSNTGELFFGEGSRLTVL.

CDR3 in DNA: TGTGCCAGCAGCTTAGTTACAGGGGTTGAAAAACTGTTTTTT. It codes for CASSLVTGVEKLFF. The gene calls are TRBV7-2 and TRBJ1-4, with 7 positions matching TRBD1. Trimming took 1 base from V and 7 from J; bases not matched to a gene: 3. CDR3 length equals 14 residues. Germline-derived CDR1 and CDR2 are SGHTA and FQGNSA.

V usage is TRBV7-8 and J usage is TRBJ1-5, with D tentatively TRBD1 (5 bases). Trimming removed 0 bases at V and 5 bases at J, with 14 bases between. Germline CDR1 reads SGHVS; CDR2 reads FQNEAQ. The CDR3 runs to 16 residues. This CDR3 is CASSLAGAFRDQPQHF. The CDR3 nucleotides are TGTGCCAGCAGCTTAGCTGGGGCTTTTCGGGATCAGCCCCAGCATTTT.

The chain combines TRBV18 with TRBJ2-2; the match to TRBD1 covers 7 bases. This CDR3 region has 14 residues. The ends lost 6 bases at V and 4 bases at J; junction bases unmatched: 5. Germline CDR1 and CDR2: KGHSH and LQKENI. In nucleotides, the CDR3 is TGTGCCAGCTCCCAAGGGACAGCCACCGGGGAGCTGTTTTTT. Translating it yields CASSQGTATGELFF.

Of note for this clone: Other DNA sequences of this sample code for an identical CDR3. The V gene is TRBV5-1, the J gene TRBJ2-3; perhaps TRBD2 as D (5 bases). CDR3 size: 15 residues. V was shortened by 0 bases and J by 0 bases, with 8 bases between the two germline ends. Looked up from germline, CDR1 is SGHRS and CDR2 is YFSETQ. The DNA of the CDR3 is TGCGCCAGCAGCTTGGCCGGGGTCAGCACAGATACGCAGTATTTT. This codes for CASSLAGVSTDTQYF.

This clone was seen once. The chain is built from TRBV15 and TRBJ1-2, with TRBD1 matching 9 bases. This CDR3 spans 13 amino acids. CDR1 and CDR2 (germline): LNHNV, YYDKDF (reference sequence). V gave up 3 bases and J gave up 14 bases; unmatched junction bases: 10. Written as DNA, the CDR3 is TGTGCCACCAGCAGCCGGGACAGGGTAGCGGAAACCTTC. It specifies CATSSRDRVAETF. The full variable domain, rest sourced from reference TRBV15 and TRBJ1-2, is DAMVIQNPRYQVTQFGKPVTLSCSQTLNHNVMYWYQQKSSQAPKLLFHYYDKDFNNEADTPDNFQSRRPNTSFCFLDIRSPGLGDTAMYLCATSSRDRVAETFGSGTRLTVV.

The gene calls are TRBV30 and TRBJ1-1, with D hard to call. Germline V gene data show CDR1 as GTSNPN and CDR2 as SVGIG (reference sequence). The V end was cut by 4 bases, the J end by 11 bases, with 11 bases between. CDR3 length equals 10 residues. In DNA form, the CDR3 reads TGTGCCTGGACTCCCCCCAAGGCTTTCTTT. Its protein is CAWTPPKAFF.

As concerns this clone: Different DNA sequences within this sample yield the same CDR3. The CDR3 protein is CASSLDGVVNQPQHF. CDR3 nucleotides: TGCGCCAGCAGCTTGGATGGGGTGGTCAATCAGCCCCAGCATTTT. The chain combines TRBV5-1 with TRBJ1-5, with D uncertain. This CDR3 has 15 amino acids. V was pared by 0 bases and J by 3 bases, with 10 bases between. Germline loops: CDR1 SGHRS, CDR2 YFSETQ.

J is TRBJ2-2 and V is TRBV27; D gene uncertain. Germline lookup yields CDR1 MNHEY and CDR2 SMNVEV (reference sequence). The CDR3 extends over 16 amino acids. V was clipped by 1 base and J by 0 bases, with 9 bases between them. CDR3 nucleotides: TGTGCCAGCAGTTTATTCTCGGTATCGAACACCGGGGAGCTGTTTTTT. It is translated as CASSLFSVSNTGELFF.